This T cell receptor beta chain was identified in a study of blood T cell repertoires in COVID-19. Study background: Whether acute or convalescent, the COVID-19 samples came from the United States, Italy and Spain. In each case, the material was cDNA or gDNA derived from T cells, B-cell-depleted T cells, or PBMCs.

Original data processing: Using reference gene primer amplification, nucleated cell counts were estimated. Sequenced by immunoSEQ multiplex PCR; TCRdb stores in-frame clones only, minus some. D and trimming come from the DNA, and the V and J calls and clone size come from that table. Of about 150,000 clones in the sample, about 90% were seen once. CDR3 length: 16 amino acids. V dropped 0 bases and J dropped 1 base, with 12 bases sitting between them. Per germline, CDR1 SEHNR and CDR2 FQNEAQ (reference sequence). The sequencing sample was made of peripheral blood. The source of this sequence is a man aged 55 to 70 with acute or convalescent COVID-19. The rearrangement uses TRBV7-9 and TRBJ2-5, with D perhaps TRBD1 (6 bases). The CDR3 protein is CASSLARGRGQETQYF. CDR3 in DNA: TGTGCCAGCAGCTTAGCGCGCGGCAGGGGCCAAGAGACCCAGTACTTC.